Shown below are 27 T cell receptor beta chains from a single sample sequenced in a study of T-cell reconstitution after alpha-beta-depleted transplantation in children. Preparation of the TCRbeta library involved a method that used unique molecular identifiers. TCRdb independently ran MiXCR on the PCR reads; one entry per CDR3 protein. The table records 900,000 or so distinct CDR3 sequences, roughly 16% of them present only once. Here the sequenced sample was PBMCs, mostly from graft donor cells, taken 360 days after TCRalphabeta/CD19-depleted stem cell transplant. These receptors all stem from a male patient aged 5 to 17 who had a stem cell transplant for acute lymphoblastic leukemia, so the T cells may come from the graft donor.

The chain carries TRBV20-1 and TRBJ2-7, with 7 bases lining up with TRBD2. The CDR3 is 15 residues long. V gave up 1 base and J gave up 9 bases; unmatched junction bases: 15. CDR1 is DFQATT, CDR2 SNEGSKA, per germline (reference sequence). DNA of the CDR3: TGCAGTGCTAGAGCTCTCACGGGGGGACTCCTCGGGCAGTACTTC. Translating it yields CSARALTGGLLGQYF.

The chain employs TRBV5-1 and TRBJ1-5; the D gene is possibly TRBD1 (6 bases). CDR1 is SGHRS and CDR2 is YFSETQ in the germline V gene. CDR3 length: 15 residues. V lost 4 bases and J lost 6, with 17 bases in between. The CDR3: CASSLTGGVGQPQHF. CDR3 sequence (DNA): TGCGCCAGCAGCCTGACAGGAGGGGTCGGTCAGCCCCAGCATTTT.

This chain uses TRBV3-1 with TRBJ2-7, with D tentatively TRBD1 or TRBD2 (5 bases each). This CDR3 has 13 amino acids. Trimming took 4 bases from V and 10 from J, leaving 17 bases between them. CDR1 is LGHDT, CDR2 YNNKEL, per germline (reference sequence). The DNA for the CDR3 is TGTGCCAGCAGCCGAACCCACCGGGACCCCCAGTACTTC. It translates to CASSRTHRDPQYF.

In DNA form, the CDR3 reads TGTGCCAGCAGCCGGATGGCTAGCAATCAGCCCCAGCATTTT. Its protein is CASSRMASNQPQHF. This chain uses TRBV7-8 with TRBJ1-5; no firm D call. This CDR3 is 14 amino acids long. In germline, CDR1 is SGHVS, CDR2 FQNEAQ. V dropped 5 bases and J dropped 0 bases, with 8 bases sitting between them.

V usage is TRBV20-1 and J usage is TRBJ1-2, with TRBD1 identical over 7 bases. This CDR3 has 12 residues. Trimming cost V 3 bases and J 8 bases; bases outside gene matches: 6. Germline V CDR1 and CDR2: DFQATT, SNEGSKA (reference sequence). CDR3 loop: CSARTGNLGYTF. The CDR3 nucleotides read TGCAGTGCTAGGACAGGGAATTTGGGCTACACCTTC.

This clonotype was seen a handful of times. V usage is TRBV3-1 and J usage is TRBJ2-7; 9 nucleotides line up with TRBD2. With V trimmed by 5 bases and J by 2 bases, 13 bases remained unmatched. The length of the CDR3 is 17 residues. Germline values: CDR1 LGHDT, CDR2 YNNKEL (reference sequence). The CDR3 loop is CASSSAPRLAGPYEQYF. Written as DNA, the CDR3 is TGTGCCAGCAGCTCCGCTCCCCGTCTAGCGGGACCCTACGAGCAGTACTTC.

The V and J genes are TRBV3-1 and TRBJ1-1; 7 nucleotides line up with TRBD1. The CDR3 runs to 16 residues. V dropped 4 bases and J dropped 0; count of bases not matched to a gene: 8. Germline V gene sequence: CDR1 LGHDT, CDR2 YNNKEL (reference sequence). CDR3 sequence reads: CASSPLTGQLNTEAFF. The CDR3 DNA reads TGTGCCAGCAGCCCGCTGACGGGACAGCTGAACACTGAAGCTTTCTTT.

In this sample, this clonotype turned up once. V is TRBV5-1 and J is TRBJ2-7, with no clear D. CDR3 length equals 14 residues. The V end lost 0 bases, the J end lost 7 bases, and 14 bases lay between the germline ends. CDR1 and CDR2 (germline): SGHRS, YFSETQ. CDR3 nucleotide sequence: TGCGCCAGCAGCTTGGCCCAAGCAGGAAGGGAGCAGTACTTC. Its translation: CASSLAQAGREQYF. The variable domain in full, completed from reference TRBV5-1 and TRBJ2-7, reads KAGVTQTPRYLIKTRGQQVTLSCSPISGHRSVSWYQQTPGQGLQFLFEYFSETQRNKGNFPGRFSGRQFSNSRSEMNVSTLELGDSALYLCASSLAQAGREQYFGPGTRLTVT.

The rearrangement joins TRBV5-1 to TRBJ1-2; no definite D call. Germline CDR1 and CDR2: SGHRS and YFSETQ. Trimming removed 0 bases at V and 3 bases at J, with 15 bases between. CDR3 length: 16 amino acids. CDR3 sequence (DNA): TGCGCCAGCAGCTTGGGCGGATTCCTCCAGGACTATGGCTACACCTTC. Residues: CASSLGGFLQDYGYTF.

The sample holds a few counts of this clonotype. V and J are TRBV6-5 and TRBJ1-6, with D tentatively TRBD1 (5 bases). Trimming stripped 3 bases from V and 9 bases from J, with 12 bases between. Germline V CDR1 and CDR2: MNHEY, SVGAGI. This CDR3 has 14 residues. The DNA of the CDR3 is TGTGCCAGCAGTTATAGCAGGGACGGTTCACCCCTCCACTTT. It encodes CASSYSRDGSPLHF.

The chain carries TRBV4-1 and TRBJ1-5, with 11 bases identical to TRBD1. The CDR3 runs 15 residues. Germline V gene sequence: CDR1 MGHRA, CDR2 YSYEKL. V shed 1 base, J shed 7 bases, and the junction held 3 bases outside the gene matches. The DNA of the CDR3 is TGCGCCAGCAGCCAAGCGGGACAGGGGGGACAGCCCCAGCATTTT. Translated: CASSQAGQGGQPQHF.

Only a few counts were recorded for this clonotype. The chain has TRBV7-3 and TRBJ2-2, with 8 bases lining up with TRBD1. The CDR3 is 14 amino acids. The V and J ends lost 6 bases and 6 bases, in that order; junction bases with no gene match: 6. Looked up from germline, CDR1 is SGHTA and CDR2 is FQGTGA. The DNA for the CDR3 is TGTGCCAGCAGTCCAGGGGGCTGGGCCGGGGAGCTGTTTTTT. Protein: CASSPGGWAGELFF. The full variable domain, rest sourced from reference TRBV7-3 and TRBJ2-2, is GAGVSQTPSNKVTEKGKYVELRCDPISGHTALYWYRQSLGQGPEFLIYFQGTGAADDSGLPNDRFFAVRPEGSVSTLKIQRTERGDSAVYLCASSPGGWAGELFFGEGSRLTVL.

Only a few counts were recorded for this clonotype. The chain recombines TRBV28 with TRBJ2-5, with 9 bases that match TRBD1. V gave up 6 bases and J gave up 4 bases; unmatched junction bases: 3. The germline CDR1 and CDR2 sequences are MDHEN and SYDVKM. The CDR3 runs to 13 residues. CDR3 in DNA: TGTGCCAGCAGCATGACAGGGGGAGAGACCCAGTACTTC. Amino acids: CASSMTGGETQYF.

The chain carries TRBV19 and TRBJ1-5, with no clear D. Per germline, CDR1 LNHDA and CDR2 SQIVND (reference sequence). CDR3 length equals 14 residues. The ends were cut back, 4 bases at V and 5 bases at J, with 12 bases in the middle. Here the CDR3 reads CASSTGKNYQPQHF. DNA for the CDR3: TGTGCCAGTAGTACCGGGAAGAATTATCAGCCCCAGCATTTT.

The genes are TRBV3-1 and TRBJ2-3, with TRBD2 matching 10 bases. The V gene's germline CDR1 is LGHDT and CDR2 YNNKEL (reference sequence). This CDR3 contains 15 residues. V gave up 7 bases and J gave up 4 bases; unmatched junction bases: 8. The CDR3 DNA reads TGTGCCAGCAACCTAGCGGGAGTGTCGGCAGATACGCAGTATTTT. Amino acids: CASNLAGVSADTQYF.

At least ten counts were recorded for this clonotype. An end of the junction differs from the germline gene, which may be a read error. The gene calls are TRBV18 and TRBJ2-3; the D is unclear. The CDR3 runs to 12 residues. The germline CDR1 and CDR2 sequences are KGHSH and LQKENI. The CDR3 coding sequence is TGCGCCAGCAGCCCCGGCACAGATACGCAGTATTTT. Translation: CASSPGTDTQYF.

This chain uses TRBV30 with TRBJ2-7; 11 bases line up with TRBD2. The germline V gene encodes CDR1 GTSNPN and CDR2 SVGIG (reference sequence). This CDR3 is built from 16 residues. V shed 3 bases and J 1 base; nucleotides not matched to a gene: 8. This CDR3 reads CAWSSRLAGLSYEQYF. CDR3 DNA sequence: TGTGCCTGGAGCTCCAGACTAGCGGGACTATCCTACGAGCAGTACTTC. Looking up the rest from reference TRBV30 and TRBJ2-7 gives the full variable domain: SQTIHQWPATLVQPVGSPLSLECTVEGTSNPNLYWYRQAAGRGLQLLFYSVGIGQISSEVPQNLSASRPQDRQFILSSKKLLLSDSGFYLCAWSSRLAGLSYEQYFGPGTRLTVT.

The V call is TRBV27, the J call TRBJ1-2; D perhaps matches TRBD1 (5 bases). V lost 2 bases, J lost 2 bases, and 12 bases lay in between. Germline CDR1 reads MNHEY; CDR2 reads SMNVEV (reference sequence). The length of the CDR3 is 15 residues. Here the CDR3 reads CASSLKGTANYGYTF. CDR3 DNA sequence: TGTGCCAGCAGTTTAAAAGGGACGGCGAACTATGGCTACACCTTC.

The chain recombines TRBV24-1 with TRBJ2-1, with 9 nucleotides matching TRBD2. This CDR3 spans 18 amino acids. V shed 4 bases, J shed 2 bases, and the junction held 11 bases outside the gene matches. The V gene's germline CDR1 is KGHDR and CDR2 SFDVKD. The CDR3 here is CATSDTPLSGRAYNEQFF. The CDR3 DNA reads TGTGCCACCAGTGACACCCCCCTTAGCGGGAGAGCCTACAATGAGCAGTTCTTC.

This clonotype appeared many times. The gene calls are TRBV20-1 and TRBJ2-1; D unclear. Germline CDR1 is DFQATT and CDR2 is SNEGSKA (reference sequence). This CDR3 spans 11 amino acids. The CDR3 loop is CSASSYNEQFF. CDR3 coding DNA: TGCAGCGCCAGCTCCTACAATGAGCAGTTCTTC.

In this sample, this clonotype turned up many times. The genes are TRBV5-6 and TRBJ2-7; 7 nucleotides align to TRBD2. The CDR3 extends over 16 amino acids. Unmatched junction bases numbered 11, after V lost 5 bases and J lost 0 bases. CDR1 and CDR2 from the germline V gene are SGHDT and YYEEEE. This CDR3 is CASSLLTRDYSYEQYF. The CDR3 DNA reads TGTGCCAGCAGTCTTTTAACCCGGGACTACTCCTACGAGCAGTACTTC.

In its sample, this clonotype was seen once. This sequence joins TRBV4-1 and TRBJ2-7, with 10 positions matching TRBD1. The CDR3 contains 16 residues. V dropped 0 bases and J dropped 3; count of bases not matched to a gene: 5. Germline CDR1 reads MGHRA; CDR2 reads YSYEKL. Here the CDR3 DNA reads TGCGCCAGCAGCCAAGAGGGGGACAGGGGTGACTACGAGCAGTACTTC. Amino acids: CASSQEGDRGDYEQYF.

The V gene is TRBV24-1, the J gene TRBJ2-2; 8 nucleotides match TRBD1. The CDR3 is 20 amino acids. Germline trimming cut 1 base from V and 3 bases from J; bases unmatched to any gene: 15. Germline values: CDR1 KGHDR, CDR2 SFDVKD. CDR3: CATSDFPVGTGRFDTGELFF. The CDR3 coding sequence is TGTGCCACCAGTGATTTCCCGGTTGGGACAGGACGATTTGACACCGGGGAGCTGTTTTTT.

This clonotype was seen a few times. CDR3 in DNA: TGCAGTGCTAGAGATGTTCGGGCCAAACTTTCCTACGAGCAGTACTTC. It translates to CSARDVRAKLSYEQYF. The chain employs TRBV20-1 and TRBJ2-7; D not certain. The CDR3 has 16 amino acids. The germline V and J ends were trimmed by 0 bases and 1 base, with 16 bases remaining between them. CDR1 is DFQATT, CDR2 SNEGSKA, per germline (reference sequence).

This clonotype occurred a few times. This rearrangement joins TRBV7-3 to TRBJ2-3; 10 bases are shared with TRBD2. V dropped 1 base and J dropped 5; count of bases not matched to a gene: 6. Germline-derived CDR1 and CDR2 are SGHTA and FQGTGA. The CDR3 is 16 residues long. CDR3: CASSLKGGLAEDTQYF. CDR3 bases: TGTGCCAGCAGCTTAAAAGGTGGACTAGCGGAAGATACGCAGTATTTT.

This clonotype occurred many times. V gene TRBV24-1 combines with J gene TRBJ2-3; 7 bases fit TRBD2. The trim removed 4 bases at V and 4 bases at J, leaving 10 bases unmatched. The CDR3 totals 16 residues. CDR1 is KGHDR and CDR2 is SFDVKD in the germline V gene. In DNA form, the CDR3 reads TGTGCCACCAGTGACCGGACTAGGGTTTATGCAGATACGCAGTATTTT. This translates into CATSDRTRVYADTQYF.

This clonotype was counted a few times. The chain recombines TRBV18 with TRBJ2-1, with 8 bases lining up with TRBD2. V shed 3 bases, J shed 7 bases, and the junction held 8 bases outside the gene matches. The CDR3 covers 15 residues. Germline CDR1 reads KGHSH; CDR2 reads LQKENI. CDR3 loop: CASSPSGLVMNEQFF. CDR3 DNA sequence: TGTGCCAGCTCACCGTCGGGACTAGTCATGAATGAGCAGTTCTTC.